Sequencing of this TCR beta chain was carried out in a study of blood T cell repertoires in COVID-19. The CDR3 is 14 amino acids. V lost 10 bases to trimming and J lost 4 bases; unmatched junction nucleotides: 9. Germline CDR1 and CDR2: MNHEY and SVGAGI. The study recruited people aged about 18 to 90 years across approximately 25 US areas. Self-reported history from a screening survey and questionnaire set each donor's cohort. Measured with immunoSEQ multiplex PCR; TCRdb has only the in-frame clones, and not every one. The sample yields some 350,000 clones, roughly 87% seen once. This receptor was obtained from a woman aged 25 to 39 who had recovered from COVID-19. The chain has TRBV6-5 and TRBJ2-2; TRBD2 agrees at 7 bases. The sample consisted of PBMCs or T cells enriched from blood (not recorded which). CDR3 region: CATTLAEFTGELFF. In DNA form, the CDR3 reads TGTGCCACCACCCTAGCGGAGTTCACCGGGGAGCTGTTTTTT.